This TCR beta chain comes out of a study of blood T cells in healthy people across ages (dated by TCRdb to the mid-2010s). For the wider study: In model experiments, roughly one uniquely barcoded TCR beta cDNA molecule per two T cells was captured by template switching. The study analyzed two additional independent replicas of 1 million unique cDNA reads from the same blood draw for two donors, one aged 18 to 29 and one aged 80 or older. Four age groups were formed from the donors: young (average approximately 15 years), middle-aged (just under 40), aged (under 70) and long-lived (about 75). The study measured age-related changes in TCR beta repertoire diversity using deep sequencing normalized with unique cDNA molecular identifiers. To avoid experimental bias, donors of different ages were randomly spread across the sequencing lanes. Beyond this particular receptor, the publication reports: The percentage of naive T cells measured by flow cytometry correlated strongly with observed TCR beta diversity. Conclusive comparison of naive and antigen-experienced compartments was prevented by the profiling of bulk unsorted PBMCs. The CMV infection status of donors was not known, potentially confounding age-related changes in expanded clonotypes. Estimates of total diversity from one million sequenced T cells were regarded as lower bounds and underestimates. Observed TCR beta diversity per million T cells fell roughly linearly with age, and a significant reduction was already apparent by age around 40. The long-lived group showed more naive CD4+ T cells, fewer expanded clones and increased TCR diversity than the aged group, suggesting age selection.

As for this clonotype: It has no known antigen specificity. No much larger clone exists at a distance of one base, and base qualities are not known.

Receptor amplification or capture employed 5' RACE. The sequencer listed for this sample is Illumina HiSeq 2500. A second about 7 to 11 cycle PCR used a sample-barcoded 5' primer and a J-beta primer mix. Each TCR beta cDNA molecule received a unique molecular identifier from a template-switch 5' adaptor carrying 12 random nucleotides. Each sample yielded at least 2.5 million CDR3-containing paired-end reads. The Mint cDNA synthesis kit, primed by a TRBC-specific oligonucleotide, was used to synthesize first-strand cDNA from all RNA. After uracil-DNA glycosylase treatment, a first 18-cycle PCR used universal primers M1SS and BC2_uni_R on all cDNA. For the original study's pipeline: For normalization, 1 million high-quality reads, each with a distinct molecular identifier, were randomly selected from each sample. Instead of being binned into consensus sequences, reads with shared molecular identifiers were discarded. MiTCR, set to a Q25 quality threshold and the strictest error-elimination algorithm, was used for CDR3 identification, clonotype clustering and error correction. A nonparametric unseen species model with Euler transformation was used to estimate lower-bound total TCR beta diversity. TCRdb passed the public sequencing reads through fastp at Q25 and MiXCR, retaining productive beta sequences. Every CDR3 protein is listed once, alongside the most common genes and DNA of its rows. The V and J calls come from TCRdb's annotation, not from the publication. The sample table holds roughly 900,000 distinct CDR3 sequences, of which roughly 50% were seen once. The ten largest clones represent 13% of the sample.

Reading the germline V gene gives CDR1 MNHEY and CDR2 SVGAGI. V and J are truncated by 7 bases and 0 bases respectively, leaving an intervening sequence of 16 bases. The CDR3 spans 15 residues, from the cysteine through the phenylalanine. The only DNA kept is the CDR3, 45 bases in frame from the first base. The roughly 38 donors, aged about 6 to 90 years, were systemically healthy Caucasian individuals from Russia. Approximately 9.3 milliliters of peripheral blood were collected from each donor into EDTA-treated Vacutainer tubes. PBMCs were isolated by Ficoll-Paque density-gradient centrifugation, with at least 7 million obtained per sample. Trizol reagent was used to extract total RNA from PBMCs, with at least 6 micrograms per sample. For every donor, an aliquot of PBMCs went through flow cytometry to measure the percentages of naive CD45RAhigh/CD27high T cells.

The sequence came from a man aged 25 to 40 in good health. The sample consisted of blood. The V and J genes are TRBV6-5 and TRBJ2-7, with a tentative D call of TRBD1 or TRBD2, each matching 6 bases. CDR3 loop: CASIHMSGASYEQYF. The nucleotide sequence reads TGTGCCAGCATCCACATGTCGGGGGCCTCCTACGAGCAGTACTTC.